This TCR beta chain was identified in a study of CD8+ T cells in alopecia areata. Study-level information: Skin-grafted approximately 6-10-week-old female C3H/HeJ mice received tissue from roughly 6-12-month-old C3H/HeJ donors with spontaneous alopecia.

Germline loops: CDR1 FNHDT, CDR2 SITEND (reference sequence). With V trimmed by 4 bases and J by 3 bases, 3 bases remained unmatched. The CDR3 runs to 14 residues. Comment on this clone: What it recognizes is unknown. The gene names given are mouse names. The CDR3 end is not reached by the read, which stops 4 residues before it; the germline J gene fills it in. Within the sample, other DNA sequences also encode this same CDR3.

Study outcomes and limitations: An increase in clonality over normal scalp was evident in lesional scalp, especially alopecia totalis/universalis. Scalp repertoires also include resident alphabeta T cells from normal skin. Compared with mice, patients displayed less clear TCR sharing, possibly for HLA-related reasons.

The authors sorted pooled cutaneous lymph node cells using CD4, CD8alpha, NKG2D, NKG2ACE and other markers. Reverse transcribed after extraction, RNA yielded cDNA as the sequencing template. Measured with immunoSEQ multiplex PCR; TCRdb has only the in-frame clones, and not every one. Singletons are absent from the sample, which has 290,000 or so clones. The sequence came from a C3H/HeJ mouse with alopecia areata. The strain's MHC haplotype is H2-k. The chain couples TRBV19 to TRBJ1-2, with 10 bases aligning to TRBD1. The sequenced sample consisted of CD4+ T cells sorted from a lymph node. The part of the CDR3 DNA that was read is TGTGCCAGCAGTCGGGACAGGGGATACTCC. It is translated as CASSRDRGYS. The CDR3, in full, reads CASSRDRGYSDYTF.